This TCR beta chain was sequenced in a study of cytomegalovirus exposure and HLA in healthy donors. Study-level findings and limits: As was reported, the classifier diagnosed cytomegalovirus status with high specificity and sensitivity. CMV antigen specificity was confirmed in vitro for a few CMV-associated chains. First-cohort TCR clusters tended to co-occur in the 130 or so validation repertoires, a later analysis found.

The donors belonged to the approximately 120-subject validation cohort, separate from the 666-subject first cohort. As to this clone: What it binds is not known.

CDR1 and CDR2 from the germline V gene are WNHNN and SYGVQD (reference sequence). The length of the CDR3 is 19 residues. V was shortened by 4 bases and J by 2 bases, with 26 bases between the two germline ends. TCRdb's copy holds only in-frame clones and misses some; the assay was immunoSEQ multiplex PCR. Seen here are some 100,000 clones, almost 90% observed once, and the top ten hold roughly 2.2%. The sequence was collected from a woman between 18 and 29 years old in good health and CMV-seronegative. The V gene is TRBV10-1, the J gene TRBJ1-2; no reliable D call. Sequencing input: PBMCs. CDR3 sequence reads: CASSVQRDNSPRLNYGYTF. As DNA, the CDR3 is TGCGCCAGCAGTGTTCAACGAGACAACAGCCCACGCCTCAACTATGGCTACACCTTC.